The 32 T cell receptor beta chains presented below share a single source sample, sequenced in a study of regulatory T cells in long-lasting Graves disease. Described time point: persistent/refractory GD, antithyroid drugs over 5 years with positive TRAb. From PBMCs, RNA was extracted and then used to make the TCR library. Researchers made TCR beta libraries by using iRepertoire HTBI primers and running Arm-PCR on CDR3 regions. TCRdb used MiXCR to reprocess the multiplex PCR reads, holding one entry per CDR3 protein. Of more than 350,000 distinct CDR3 sequences in the sample, approximately 22% were seen once. The sequences come from peripheral blood mononuclear cells (PBMCs), collected when the disease was refractory, from a patient treated with antithyroid drugs. The receptors stem from a female donor with Graves disease.

V usage is TRBV19 and J usage is TRBJ2-7, with D unresolved. Germline CDR1 and CDR2: LNHDA and SQIVND (reference sequence). V was cut by 5 bases and J by 7 bases, with 18 bases left in between. The CDR3 spans 14 residues. CDR3 DNA sequence: TGTGCCAGTAGTGGTAGCCACCCCACGAGGGAGCAGTACTTC. It translates to CASSGSHPTREQYF.

This clonotype was counted ten times or more. The V call is TRBV20-1, the J call TRBJ1-5; possibly TRBD1 for D (6 bases). The CDR3 sequence is 13 residues long. Trimming stripped 6 bases from V and 0 bases from J, with 9 bases between. Germline CDR1 is DFQATT and CDR2 is SNEGSKA (reference sequence). For the CDR3, the DNA is TGCAGTGCCACACAGGGTAGCAATCAGCCCCAGCATTTT. Translated: CSATQGSNQPQHF.

The V and J genes are TRBV20-1 and TRBJ1-3, with D tentatively TRBD1 (5 bases). Between the trimmed V and J ends, which lost 1 base and 1 base, there was a span of 26 bases. The CDR3 has 20 amino acids. Per germline, CDR1 DFQATT and CDR2 SNEGSKA (reference sequence). The CDR3 reads CSARGAAGDAGSGSGNTIYF. CDR3 DNA: TGCAGTGCTAGAGGGGCCGCCGGGGACGCAGGGTCTGGGTCTGGAAACACCATATATTTT.

The CDR3 coding sequence is TGTGCCAGCAGCTACCTCGGGACAGGGTTTAATGAAAAACTGTTTTTT. Translation: CASSYLGTGFNEKLFF. The chain uses TRBV7-2 and TRBJ1-4; 9 bases agree with TRBD1. CDR1 SGHTA and CDR2 FQGNSA come from the germline V gene. The CDR3 has 16 amino acids. V dropped 4 bases and J dropped 4; count of bases not matched to a gene: 7.

The sample holds a few counts of this clonotype. The chain links TRBV10-3 to TRBJ1-6; D remains ambiguous. Germline V CDR1 and CDR2: ENHRY, SYGVKD. This CDR3 is 14 amino acids long. Between the trimmed V and J ends, which lost 2 bases and 9 bases, there was a span of 11 bases. CDR3 protein: CAISEVEYGSPLHF. The CDR3 DNA is TGTGCCATCAGTGAGGTCGAGTACGGTTCACCCCTCCACTTT.

This clonotype came up a few times. V usage is TRBV5-4 and J usage is TRBJ1-2, with a tentative D call TRBD1 (6 bases). The CDR3 has 15 residues. Germline values: CDR1 SGHNT, CDR2 YYREEE (reference sequence). V gave up 5 bases and J gave up 4 bases, with 18 bases separating them. In DNA, the CDR3 is TGTGCCAGCAGTCCCCCGTTAGGGACAAGCTATGGCTACACCTTC. Protein sequence: CASSPPLGTSYGYTF.

The table lists this clonotype with many counts. The V and J genes are TRBV28 and TRBJ2-7; TRBD2 matches 14 bases. V lost 8 bases to trimming and J lost 5 bases; unmatched junction nucleotides: 14. The CDR3 has 17 residues. Looked up from germline, CDR1 is MDHEN and CDR2 is SYDVKM. The CDR3 spells CASDDGAPGLAGDEQYF. CDR3 coding DNA: TGTGCCAGCGACGACGGGGCCCCGGGACTAGCGGGAGACGAGCAGTACTTC.

The chain employs TRBV6-1 and TRBJ1-2; D not resolved. V lost 2 bases and J lost 4, with 14 bases in between. The CDR3 runs to 15 residues. Per the germline V gene, CDR1 is MNHNS and CDR2 is SASEGT. CDR3 residues: CASSERLRDGYGYTF. CDR3 sequence (DNA): TGTGCCAGCAGTGAAAGGTTAAGGGATGGCTATGGCTACACCTTC.

Of note for this clonotype: The CDR3 end shows no conserved phenylalanine or tryptophan, and so a read error is likely. CDR3 DNA sequence: TGTGCCAGCAGTGGGGGACAGAGGAACACTGAAGCTTTCTCT. Translated: CASSGGQRNTEAFS. The chain is built from TRBV2 and TRBJ1-1, with TRBD1 identical over 7 bases. The CDR3 spans 14 residues. Germline trimming cut 4 bases from V and 1 base from J; bases unmatched to any gene: 3. Germline V gene lookup returns CDR1 SNHLY and CDR2 FYNNEI.

On this clonotype: This likely stems from a read error, as it lies one base from a far larger clone. The V and J genes are TRBV6-1 and TRBJ2-5; tentatively, D is TRBD1 (5 bases). Trimming took 3 bases from V and 2 from J, leaving 13 bases between them. Germline lookup yields CDR1 MNHNS and CDR2 SASEGT. The CDR3 is 15 residues long. The CDR3 sequence: CASSESMRQQETQYF. The CDR3 DNA reads as TGTGCCAGCAGTGAGTCGATGAGACAGCAAGAGACCCAGTACTTC.

This clonotype has a handful of counts. The J gene is TRBJ1-2, the V gene TRBV13; possibly TRBD1 for D (5 bases). V was trimmed by 7 bases and J by 5 bases, leaving 14 bases between them. The CDR3 contains 13 residues. Germline V gene lookup returns CDR1 PRHDT and CDR2 FYEKMQ (reference sequence). The CDR3 DNA sequence: TGTGCCAGCACCCTGGGGCAGGAATATGGCTACACCTTC. Its translation is CASTLGQEYGYTF.

This clonotype was recorded many times. J is TRBJ2-1 and V is TRBV20-1, with 9 positions matching TRBD2. The CDR3 extends over 14 amino acids. V lost 4 bases, J lost 3 bases, and 4 bases stayed unmatched. Germline V CDR1 and CDR2: DFQATT, SNEGSKA (reference sequence). The chain's CDR3 is CSATLAGFYNEQFF. For the CDR3, the DNA is TGCAGTGCTACACTAGCGGGTTTCTACAATGAGCAGTTCTTC.

This chain connects TRBV12-3 or TRBV12-4 to TRBJ2-1, with 7 bases that match TRBD1. The ends lost 5 bases at V and 8 bases at J; junction bases unmatched: 6. The CDR3 is 13 amino acids. CDR3 coding DNA: TGTGCCAGCAGTCAGGGGGTGCGCGATGAGCAGTTCTTC. Translating gives CASSQGVRDEQFF.

This clonotype was observed a handful of times. The J gene is TRBJ1-1, the V gene TRBV29-1, with 7 bases that match TRBD1. Germline V gene lookup returns CDR1 SQVTM and CDR2 ANQGSEA. This CDR3 is 13 amino acids long. Losses at the gene ends were 7 bases for V and 3 bases for J; bases not matched to a gene: 8. The DNA for the CDR3 is TGCAGCGCAGAGACAGGGCGCGACACTGAAGCTTTCTTT. Translating gives CSAETGRDTEAFF.

This chain links TRBV7-8 with TRBJ2-6, with D perhaps matching TRBD1 (6 bases). Germline V lookup: CDR1 SGHVS, CDR2 FQNEAQ. Trimming removed 7 bases from V and 2 bases from J, with 9 bases in between. The CDR3 covers 14 residues. The chain's CDR3 is CASKQGTGANVLTF. The CDR3 DNA reads as TGTGCCAGCAAACAGGGAACTGGGGCCAACGTCCTGACTTTC.

This chain links TRBV7-2 with TRBJ2-3; 10 bases align to TRBD1. V lost 1 base to trimming and J lost 5 bases; unmatched junction nucleotides: 12. Germline V lookup: CDR1 SGHTA, CDR2 FQGNSA. The CDR3 contains 18 residues. The DNA for the CDR3 is TGTGCCAGCAGCTTAGACGTGACAGGGGGCTTTTTAGTAGATACGCAGTATTTT. This sequence encodes CASSLDVTGGFLVDTQYF.

This clonotype was counted between two and nine times. The V gene is TRBV12-3 or TRBV12-4, the J gene TRBJ1-6; D is uncertain. CDR3 size: 13 residues. The V gene lost 2 bases and the J gene lost 9 bases, with 8 bases spanning the gap. The CDR3, as DNA: TGTGCCAGCAGTTTAAAGGCGCTTTCACCCCTCCACTTT. It codes for CASSLKALSPLHF.

This clonotype occurred a few times. The rearrangement joins TRBV7-8 to TRBJ2-5; no clear D gene. The length of the CDR3 is 14 residues. Trimming removed 5 bases from V and 3 bases from J, with 13 bases in between. Germline CDR1 is SGHVS and CDR2 is FQNEAQ. This CDR3 is CASSRRDSEETQYF. Here the CDR3 DNA reads TGTGCCAGCAGCCGCCGAGACTCGGAAGAGACCCAGTACTTC.

The chain carries TRBV28 and TRBJ2-3, with 7 bases identical to TRBD2. The CDR3 extends over 15 amino acids. Trimming cost V 5 bases and J 2 bases; bases outside gene matches: 7. CDR1 is MDHEN and CDR2 is SYDVKM in the germline V gene. The CDR3 protein is CASSVQREPTDTQYF. The CDR3 DNA reads as TGTGCCAGCAGTGTACAGCGGGAACCCACAGATACGCAGTATTTT.

Many counts were recorded for this clonotype. The V gene is TRBV12-3 or TRBV12-4, the J gene TRBJ2-6, with D unresolved. The CDR3 sequence is 13 residues long. Trimming took off 5 bases at V and 2 bases at J, with 4 bases between the two ends. This chain's CDR3 is CASSAPGANVLTF. In DNA form, the CDR3 reads TGTGCCAGCAGTGCGCCTGGGGCCAACGTCCTGACTTTC.

The genes are TRBV5-1 and TRBJ2-5, with 7 bases fitting TRBD2. CDR1 and CDR2 from the germline V gene are SGHRS and YFSETQ. The CDR3 length is 17 residues. The V and J ends lost 0 bases and 2 bases, in that order; junction bases with no gene match: 10. This CDR3 reads CASSLASSGPLQETQYF. The DNA for the CDR3 is TGCGCCAGCAGCTTGGCCTCTAGCGGACCTTTACAAGAGACCCAGTACTTC.

V is TRBV28 and J is TRBJ2-1, with TRBD2 matching over 7 bases. Germline V lookup: CDR1 MDHEN, CDR2 SYDVKM. After removal of 3 bases from V and 4 bases from J, the junction contained 3 bases not matched to a gene. This CDR3 comprises 14 residues. The CDR3 loop is CASSLLAEYNEQFF. The CDR3 nucleotides are TGTGCCAGCAGTTTGCTAGCGGAGTACAATGAGCAGTTCTTC.

This clonotype appeared many times. The V call is TRBV18, the J call TRBJ2-7, with 9 bases identical to TRBD1. Germline V gene lookup returns CDR1 KGHSH and CDR2 LQKENI. This CDR3 spans 13 amino acids. With 3 bases clipped from V and 8 bases from J, the junction kept 5 bases outside the gene matches. The chain's CDR3 is CASSPPGQGKQYF. The CDR3 DNA follows: TGTGCCAGCTCACCCCCGGGACAGGGAAAGCAGTACTTC. Variable domain in full (rest from reference TRBV18 and TRBJ2-7): NAGVMQNPRHLVRRRGQEARLRCSPMKGHSHVYWYRQLPEEGLKFMVYLQKENIIDESGMPKERFSAEFPKEGPSILRIQQVVRGDSAAYFCASSPPGQGKQYFGPGTRLTVT.

The table lists this clonotype with a few counts. This chain links TRBV29-1 with TRBJ2-6; D remains unclear. The CDR3 is made up of 12 amino acids. With 5 bases removed from V and 4 bases from J, the gap between germline ends came to 6 bases. The germline V gene encodes CDR1 SQVTM and CDR2 ANQGSEA. The DNA for the CDR3 is TGCAGCGTTATGGGGGGGGCCAACGTCCTGACTTTC. Translated, it gives CSVMGGANVLTF. The whole variable domain, filled in from reference TRBV29-1 and TRBJ2-6, reads SAVISQKPSRDICQRGTSLTIQCQVDSQVTMMFWYRQQPGQSLTLIATANQGSEATYESGFVIDKFPISRPNLTFSTLTVSNMSPEDSSIYLCSVMGGANVLTFGAGSRLTVL.

This clonotype was recorded at least ten times. The CDR3 bases are TGCGCCAGCAGCTTGGATTCGGATAACTATGGCTACACCTTC. This encodes CASSLDSDNYGYTF. This sequence joins TRBV5-1 and TRBJ1-2, with D unclear. This CDR3 is built from 14 residues. Germline assignment: CDR1 SGHRS and CDR2 YFSETQ. The V end was cut by 0 bases, the J end by 1 base, with 7 bases between.

V usage is TRBV7-2 and J usage is TRBJ2-7; TRBD1 agrees at 10 bases. The J segment lost 5 bases and the V segment lost 3 bases, leaving 7 bases of the junction unmatched. CDR1 and CDR2 from the germline V gene are SGHTA and FQGNSA. There are 15 residues in the CDR3. The chain's CDR3 is CASSFPGQGMDEQYF. The CDR3 coding sequence is TGTGCCAGCAGCTTTCCGGGACAGGGGATGGACGAGCAGTACTTC.

This clonotype has at least ten counts. This rearrangement joins TRBV7-2 to TRBJ2-7; D is undetermined. Germline CDR1 SGHTA, CDR2 FQGNSA. The CDR3 covers 15 residues. The V end lost 5 bases, the J end lost 2 bases, and 16 bases lay between the germline ends. CDR3 sequence reads: CASSGSVWAAYEQYF. CDR3 DNA: TGTGCCAGCAGCGGCTCGGTATGGGCAGCCTACGAGCAGTACTTC.

The rearrangement joins TRBV20-1 to TRBJ2-7; TRBD1 is a possible D gene (5 bases). The CDR3 totals 12 residues. Per germline, CDR1 DFQATT and CDR2 SNEGSKA (reference sequence). The germline V and J ends were trimmed by 6 bases and 3 bases, with 12 bases remaining between them. The CDR3 region is CSAPRDSYEQYF. The CDR3 DNA follows: TGCAGTGCCCCCAGAGACAGCTACGAGCAGTACTTC.

This clonotype occurred a few times. A junction end diverges from the germline sequence, so it may reflect a read error. The V call is TRBV7-7, the J call TRBJ2-7; D unclear. The CDR3 is 14 amino acids. CDR1 and CDR2 from the germline V gene are SSHAT and FNYEAQ (reference sequence). As DNA, the CDR3 is TGTGCTAGCAGCCGCAGCCTAGGATCCTACGAGCAGTACTTC. Its protein product is CASSRSLGSYEQYF.

The chain links TRBV4-1 to TRBJ1-4; 7 positions match TRBD1. In germline, CDR1 is MGHRA, CDR2 YSYEKL. Germline trimming cut 0 bases from V and 12 bases from J; bases unmatched to any gene: 7. The CDR3 sequence is 14 residues long. The CDR3 loop is CASSQEPGGQELFF. CDR3 sequence (DNA): TGCGCCAGCAGCCAAGAGCCAGGGGGGCAGGAACTGTTTTTT.

On this clonotype itself: A much larger clone differs by one base, so this may be a read error. The chain joins TRBV7-2 to TRBJ1-4, with TRBD1 identical over 8 bases. This CDR3 region has 14 residues. Germline assignment: CDR1 SGHTA and CDR2 FQGNSA. CDR3 nucleotides: TGTGCCAACAGCTCGAGACAGGGGAGGGAAAAACTGTTTTTT. It translates to CANSSRQGREKLFF. Based on the CDR3 plus reference TRBV7-2 and TRBJ1-4, the full variable domain is GAGVSQSPSNKVTEKGKDVELRCDPISGHTALYWYRQSLGQGLEFLIYFQGNSAPDKSGLPSDRFSAERTGGSVSTLTIQRTQQEDSAVYLCANSSRQGREKLFFGSGTQLSVL.

This clonotype was counted at least ten times. The chain recombines TRBV24-1 with TRBJ1-5; D perhaps matches TRBD1 (6 bases). V lost 6 bases, J lost 5 bases, and 13 bases lay in between. This CDR3 is 14 amino acids long. Germline V gene sequence: CDR1 KGHDR, CDR2 SFDVKD. This chain's CDR3 is CATSQTGGHQPQHF. The CDR3 DNA is TGTGCCACCAGTCAGACAGGTGGGCATCAGCCCCAGCATTTT.